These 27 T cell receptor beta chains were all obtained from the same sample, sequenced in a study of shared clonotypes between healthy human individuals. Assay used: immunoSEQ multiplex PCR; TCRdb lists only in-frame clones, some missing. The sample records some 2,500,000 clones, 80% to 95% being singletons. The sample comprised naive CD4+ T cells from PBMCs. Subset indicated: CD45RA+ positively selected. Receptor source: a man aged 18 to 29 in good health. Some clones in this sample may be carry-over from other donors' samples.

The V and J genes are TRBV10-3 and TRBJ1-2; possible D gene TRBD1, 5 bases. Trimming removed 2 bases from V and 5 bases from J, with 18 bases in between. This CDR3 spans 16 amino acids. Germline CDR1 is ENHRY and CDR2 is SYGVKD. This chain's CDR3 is CAISEPRDAEFYGYTF. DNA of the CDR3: TGTGCCATCAGTGAGCCCCGGGACGCCGAGTTTTATGGCTACACCTTC.

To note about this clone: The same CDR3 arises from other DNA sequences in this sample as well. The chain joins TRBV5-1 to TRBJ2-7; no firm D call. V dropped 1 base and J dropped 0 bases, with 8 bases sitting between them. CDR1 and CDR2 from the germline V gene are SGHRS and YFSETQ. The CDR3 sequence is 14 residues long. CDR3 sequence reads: CASSLTAGSYEQYF. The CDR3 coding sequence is TGCGCCAGCAGCTTGACTGCAGGCTCCTACGAGCAGTACTTC. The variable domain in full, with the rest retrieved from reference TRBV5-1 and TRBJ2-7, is KAGVTQTPRYLIKTRGQQVTLSCSPISGHRSVSWYQQTPGQGLQFLFEYFSETQRNKGNFPGRFSGRQFSNSRSEMNVSTLELGDSALYLCASSLTAGSYEQYFGPGTRLTVT.

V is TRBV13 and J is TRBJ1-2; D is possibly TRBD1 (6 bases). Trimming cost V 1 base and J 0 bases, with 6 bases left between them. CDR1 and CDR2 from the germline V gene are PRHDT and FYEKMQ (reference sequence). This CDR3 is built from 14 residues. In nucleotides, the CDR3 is TGTGCCAGCAGCTTAGACAGGGCTAACTATGGCTACACCTTC. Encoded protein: CASSLDRANYGYTF.

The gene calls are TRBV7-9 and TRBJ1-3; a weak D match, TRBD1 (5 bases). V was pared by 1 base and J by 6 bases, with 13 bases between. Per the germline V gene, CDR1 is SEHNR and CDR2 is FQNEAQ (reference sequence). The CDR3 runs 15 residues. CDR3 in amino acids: CASSLGAGVENTIYF. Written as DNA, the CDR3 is TGTGCCAGCAGCTTAGGTGCGGGGGTTGAAAACACCATATATTTT.

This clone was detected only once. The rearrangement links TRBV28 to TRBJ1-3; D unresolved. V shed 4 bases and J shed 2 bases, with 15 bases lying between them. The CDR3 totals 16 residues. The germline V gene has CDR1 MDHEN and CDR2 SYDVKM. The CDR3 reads CASSSYLQAAGNTIYF. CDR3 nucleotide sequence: TGTGCCAGCAGTTCCTACCTGCAGGCGGCTGGAAACACCATATATTTT.

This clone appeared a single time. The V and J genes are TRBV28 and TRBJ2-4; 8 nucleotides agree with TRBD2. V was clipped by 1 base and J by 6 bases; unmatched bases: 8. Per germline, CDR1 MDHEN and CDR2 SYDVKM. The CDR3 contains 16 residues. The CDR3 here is CASSLSAGGGLNIQYF. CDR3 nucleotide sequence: TGTGCCAGCAGTTTATCCGCCGGGGGGGGGTTAAACATTCAGTACTTC. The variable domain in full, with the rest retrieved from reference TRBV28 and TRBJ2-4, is DVKVTQSSRYLVKRTGEKVFLECVQDMDHENMFWYRQDPGLGLRLIYFSYDVKMKEKGDIPEGYSVSREKKERFSLILESASTNQTSMYLCASSLSAGGGLNIQYFGAGTRLSVL.

The CDR3 loop is CAWGDSTNEKLFF. DNA of the CDR3: TGTGCCTGGGGGGACAGCACGAATGAAAAACTGTTTTTT. This chain connects TRBV30 to TRBJ1-4, with 7 bases fitting TRBD1. Germline V gives CDR1 GTSNPN, CDR2 SVGIG (reference sequence). The CDR3 covers 13 residues. The V gene end was trimmed by 5 bases and the J gene end by 5 bases; junction bases not matched to a gene: 5.

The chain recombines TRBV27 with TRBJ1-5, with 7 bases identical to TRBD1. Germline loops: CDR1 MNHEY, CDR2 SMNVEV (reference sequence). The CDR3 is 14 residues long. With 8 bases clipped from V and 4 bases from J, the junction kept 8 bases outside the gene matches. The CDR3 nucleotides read TGTGCCAGCCGGGGGGACAGCGCTAATCAGCCCCAGCATTTT. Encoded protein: CASRGDSANQPQHF.

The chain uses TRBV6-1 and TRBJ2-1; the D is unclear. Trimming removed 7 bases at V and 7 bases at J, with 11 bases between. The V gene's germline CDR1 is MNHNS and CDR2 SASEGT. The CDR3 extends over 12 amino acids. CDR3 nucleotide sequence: TGTGCCAGCAAAGAGGTATGGAATGAGCAGTTCTTC. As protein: CASKEVWNEQFF.

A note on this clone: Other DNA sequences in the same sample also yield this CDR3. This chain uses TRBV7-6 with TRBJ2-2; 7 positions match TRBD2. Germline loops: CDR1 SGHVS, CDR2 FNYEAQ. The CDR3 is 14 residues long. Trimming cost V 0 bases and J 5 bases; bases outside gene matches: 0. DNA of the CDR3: TGTGCCAGCAGCTTAGCGGGGGGGACCGGGGAGCTGTTTTTT. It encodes CASSLAGGTGELFF.

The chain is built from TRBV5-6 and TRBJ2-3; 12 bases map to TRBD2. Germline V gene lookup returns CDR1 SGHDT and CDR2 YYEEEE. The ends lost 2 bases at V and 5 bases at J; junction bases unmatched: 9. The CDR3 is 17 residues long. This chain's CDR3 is CASSFGLAGSLRDTQYF. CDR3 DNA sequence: TGTGCCAGCAGCTTCGGACTAGCGGGAAGCCTTCGAGATACGCAGTATTTT.

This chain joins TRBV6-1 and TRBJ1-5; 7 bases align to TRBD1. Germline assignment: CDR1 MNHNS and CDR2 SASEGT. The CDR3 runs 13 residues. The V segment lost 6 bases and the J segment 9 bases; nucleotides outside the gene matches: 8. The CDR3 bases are TGTGCCAGCAGCGAGCGGGACAGCGGGCCCCAGCATTTT. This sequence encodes CASSERDSGPQHF.

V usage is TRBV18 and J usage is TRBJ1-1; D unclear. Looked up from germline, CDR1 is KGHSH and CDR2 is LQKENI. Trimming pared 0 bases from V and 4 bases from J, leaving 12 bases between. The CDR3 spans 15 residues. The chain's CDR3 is CASSPPRPTATEAFF. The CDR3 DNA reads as TGTGCCAGCTCACCACCGCGGCCTACCGCCACTGAAGCTTTCTTT.

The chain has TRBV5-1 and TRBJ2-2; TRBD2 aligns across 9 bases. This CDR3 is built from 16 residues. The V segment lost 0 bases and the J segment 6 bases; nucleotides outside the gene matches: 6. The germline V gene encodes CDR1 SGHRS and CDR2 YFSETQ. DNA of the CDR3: TGCGCCAGCAGCTTGGGAGCTGCGGGAGGGGCCGGGGAGCTGTTTTTT. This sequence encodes CASSLGAAGGAGELFF.

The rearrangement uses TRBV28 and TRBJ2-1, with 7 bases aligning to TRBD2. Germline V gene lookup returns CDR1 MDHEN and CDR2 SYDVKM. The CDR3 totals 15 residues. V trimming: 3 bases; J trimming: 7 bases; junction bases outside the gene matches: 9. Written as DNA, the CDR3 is TGTGCCAGCAGTTTCGCCAGCGGGACTTCAAATGAGCAGTTCTTC. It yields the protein CASSFASGTSNEQFF. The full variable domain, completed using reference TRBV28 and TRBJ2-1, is DVKVTQSSRYLVKRTGEKVFLECVQDMDHENMFWYRQDPGLGLRLIYFSYDVKMKEKGDIPEGYSVSREKKERFSLILESASTNQTSMYLCASSFASGTSNEQFFGPGTRLTVL.

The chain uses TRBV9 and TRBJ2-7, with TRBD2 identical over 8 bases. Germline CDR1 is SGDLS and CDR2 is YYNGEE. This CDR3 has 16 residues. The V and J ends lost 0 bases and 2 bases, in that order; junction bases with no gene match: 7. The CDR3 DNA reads TGTGCCAGCAGCGTAGATCACCGGGGGGGCGCCTACGAGCAGTACTTC. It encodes CASSVDHRGGAYEQYF.

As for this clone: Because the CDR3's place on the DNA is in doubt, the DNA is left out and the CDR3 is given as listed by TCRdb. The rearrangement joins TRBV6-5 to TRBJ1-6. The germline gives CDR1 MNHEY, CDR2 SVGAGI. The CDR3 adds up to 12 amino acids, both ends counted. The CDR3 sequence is CASSSSSSPLHF.

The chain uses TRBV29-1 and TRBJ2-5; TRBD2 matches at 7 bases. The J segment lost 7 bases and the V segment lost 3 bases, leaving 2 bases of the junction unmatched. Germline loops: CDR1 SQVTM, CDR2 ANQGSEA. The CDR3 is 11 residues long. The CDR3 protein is CSVEGGGTQYF. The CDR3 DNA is TGCAGCGTTGAGGGCGGGGGGACCCAGTACTTC.

The CDR3: CASGSMGGYEQYF. The CDR3 coding sequence is TGTGCCAGCGGGTCGATGGGTGGCTACGAGCAGTACTTC. J is TRBJ2-7 and V is TRBV6-5, with unresolved D. The germline V and J ends were trimmed by 8 bases and 3 bases, with 14 bases remaining between them. Germline CDR1 and CDR2: MNHEY and SVGAGI. The CDR3 extends over 13 amino acids.

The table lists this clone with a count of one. In DNA, the CDR3 is TGTGCCAGCAGTTTAGGGACTAGCCAGCCCCAGCATTTT. It codes for CASSLGTSQPQHF. The rearrangement uses TRBV28 and TRBJ1-5, with D perhaps TRBD1 (5 bases). The CDR3 covers 13 residues. V shed 2 bases and J shed 7 bases, with 9 bases lying between them. Germline assignment: CDR1 MDHEN and CDR2 SYDVKM.

The CDR3 nucleotides are TGCGCCAGCAGCCCCTGGTCAGGGGCTAGCTCCTACAATGAGCAGTTCTTC. Amino acid sequence: CASSPWSGASSYNEQFF. This chain uses TRBV5-1 with TRBJ2-1, with D possibly being TRBD1 (6 bases). The CDR3 sequence is 17 residues long. The germline CDR1 and CDR2 sequences are SGHRS and YFSETQ. Trimming stripped 4 bases from V and 0 bases from J, with 17 bases between.

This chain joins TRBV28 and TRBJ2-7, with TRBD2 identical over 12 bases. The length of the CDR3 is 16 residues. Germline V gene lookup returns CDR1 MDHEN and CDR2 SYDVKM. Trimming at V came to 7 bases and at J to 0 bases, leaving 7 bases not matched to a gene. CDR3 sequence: CASKYGLAGPSYEQYF. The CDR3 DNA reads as TGTGCCAGCAAGTATGGACTAGCGGGACCCTCCTACGAGCAGTACTTC.

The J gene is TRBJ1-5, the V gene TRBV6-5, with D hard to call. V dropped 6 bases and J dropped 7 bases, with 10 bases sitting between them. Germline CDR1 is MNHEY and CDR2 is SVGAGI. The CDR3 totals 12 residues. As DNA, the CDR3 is TGTGCCAGCAGAACGGGCCGGCAGCCCCAGCATTTT. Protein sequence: CASRTGRQPQHF.

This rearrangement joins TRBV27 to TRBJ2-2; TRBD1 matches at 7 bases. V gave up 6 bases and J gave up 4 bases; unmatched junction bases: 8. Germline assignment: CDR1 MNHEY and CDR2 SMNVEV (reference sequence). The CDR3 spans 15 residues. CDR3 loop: CASRIGQDGTGELFF. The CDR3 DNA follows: TGTGCCAGCAGAATTGGACAGGATGGCACCGGGGAGCTGTTTTTT.

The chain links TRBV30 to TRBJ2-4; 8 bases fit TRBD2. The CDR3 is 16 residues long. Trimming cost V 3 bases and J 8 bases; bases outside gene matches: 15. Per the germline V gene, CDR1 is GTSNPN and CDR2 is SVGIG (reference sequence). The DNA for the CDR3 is TGTGCCTGGAGGCCTGGGACTAGATTTTTTAAGGACATTCAGTACTTC. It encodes CAWRPGTRFFKDIQYF.

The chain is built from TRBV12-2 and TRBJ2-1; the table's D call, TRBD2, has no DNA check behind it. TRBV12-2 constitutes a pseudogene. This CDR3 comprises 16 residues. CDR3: CASRLKYAELLDEQFF. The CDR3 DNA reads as TGTGCAAGTCGCTTAAAGTACGCGGAGCTTCTGGATGAGCAGTTCTTC.

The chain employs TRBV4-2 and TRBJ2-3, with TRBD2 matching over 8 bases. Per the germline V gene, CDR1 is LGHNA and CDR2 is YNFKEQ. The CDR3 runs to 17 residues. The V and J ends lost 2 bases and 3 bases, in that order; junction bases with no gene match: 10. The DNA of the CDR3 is TGTGCCAGCAGCCAAATCTGGTCGGGAGGGGGGACAGATACGCAGTATTTT. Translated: CASSQIWSGGGTDTQYF.